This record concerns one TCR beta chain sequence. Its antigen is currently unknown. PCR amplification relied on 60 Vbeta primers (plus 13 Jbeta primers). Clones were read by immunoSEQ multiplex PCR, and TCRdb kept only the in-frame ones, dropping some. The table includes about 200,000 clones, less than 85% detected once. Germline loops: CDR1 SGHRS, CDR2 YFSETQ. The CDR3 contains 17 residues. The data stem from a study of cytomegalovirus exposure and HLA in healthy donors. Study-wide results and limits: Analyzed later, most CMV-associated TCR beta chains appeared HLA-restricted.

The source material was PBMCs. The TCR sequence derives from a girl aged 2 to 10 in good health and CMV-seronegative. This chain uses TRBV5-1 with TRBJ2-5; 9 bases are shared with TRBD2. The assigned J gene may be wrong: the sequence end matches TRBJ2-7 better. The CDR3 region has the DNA TGCGCCAGCAGCTCACCTCATAGCGGGGGAACATTGGGCGAGCAGTACTTC. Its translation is CASSSPHSGGTLGEQYF.